The next 10 T cell receptor beta chains were all read from a single sample in a study of blood T cell repertoires in COVID-19. TCRdb's table, derived via immunoSEQ multiplex PCR, lists solely in-frame clones and lacks some. The data contain about 220,000 clones, 82% of them singletons. Material: peripheral blood. These receptor sequences come from a woman aged 70-85 years with acute or convalescent COVID-19.

CDR3 coding DNA: TGTGCCAGCAGGGGCGGGGGGCCTACGGAGACCCAGTACTTC. Residues: CASRGGGPTETQYF. The genes are TRBV28 and TRBJ2-5, with 8 bases lining up with TRBD2. Germline loops: CDR1 MDHEN, CDR2 SYDVKM. This CDR3 has 14 residues. J gave up 5 bases and V 6 bases, and 8 bases lay outside the gene matches.

V gene TRBV4-3 combines with J gene TRBJ2-2, with a possible D match to TRBD1 (5 bases). Trimming stripped 3 bases from V and 2 bases from J, with 13 bases between. The CDR3 totals 16 residues. Germline-derived CDR1 and CDR2 are LGHNA and YSLEER. The CDR3 here is CASSQESWTNTGELFF. CDR3 sequence (DNA): TGCGCCAGCAGCCAGGAATCATGGACAAACACCGGGGAGCTGTTTTTT.

The rearrangement uses TRBV20-1 and TRBJ2-1; weak D call: TRBD1 (6 bases). The V and J ends lost 5 bases and 12 bases respectively, with 14 bases between them. The CDR3 is 11 residues long. Looked up from germline, CDR1 is DFQATT and CDR2 is SNEGSKA (reference sequence). The CDR3 bases are TGCAGTGCTGGACAGTCCTACAGGCAGTTCTTC. Amino acids: CSAGQSYRQFF.

CDR3 amino acids: CASSRNRGQNEKLFF. CDR3 nucleotide sequence: TGTGCCAGCAGTCGTAACAGGGGGCAGAATGAAAAACTGTTTTTT. The genes are TRBV28 and TRBJ1-4, with 9 bases matching TRBD1. Germline-derived CDR1 and CDR2 are MDHEN and SYDVKM. Germline trimming cut 5 bases from V and 5 bases from J; bases unmatched to any gene: 6. This CDR3 has 15 residues.

V is TRBV5-1 and J is TRBJ2-7, with no clear D. CDR3 length equals 13 residues. Trimming pared 1 base from V and 7 bases from J, leaving 12 bases between. Germline V gene data show CDR1 as SGHRS and CDR2 as YFSETQ. CDR3 loop: CASSLNLQAEQYF. The CDR3, as DNA: TGCGCCAGCAGCTTGAACCTCCAGGCGGAGCAGTACTTC.

This chain links TRBV3-1 (or the pseudogene TRBV3-2) with TRBJ1-1; D gene ambiguous. The CDR3 covers 12 residues. The germline V gene has CDR1 LGHDT and CDR2 YNNKEL (reference sequence). V lost 4 bases and J 7 bases, leaving 10 bases between the germline ends. DNA for the CDR3: TGTGCCAGCAGCCTGCCTACGGGTGAAGCTTTCTTT. Protein: CASSLPTGEAFF.

The V call is TRBV5-6, the J call TRBJ1-2; D is perhaps TRBD1 (5 bases). Trimming shortened V by 0 bases and J by 3 bases, and 9 bases separated the two germline ends. The germline V gene has CDR1 SGHDT and CDR2 YYEEEE. The length of the CDR3 is 14 residues. CDR3 protein: CASSLADRYYGYTF. The CDR3 DNA sequence: TGTGCCAGCAGCTTGGCCGACAGATACTATGGCTACACCTTC.

The V call is TRBV5-6, the J call TRBJ2-3, with 11 bases matching TRBD2. Germline loops: CDR1 SGHDT, CDR2 YYEEEE. This CDR3 is built from 17 residues. Trimming removed 1 base from V and 5 bases from J; junction bases left unmatched: 9. As DNA, the CDR3 is TGTGCCAGCAGCTTGCCCTTAGCGGGGGGGCCCGTAGATACGCAGTATTTT. It specifies CASSLPLAGGPVDTQYF.

The CDR3 nucleotides read TGTGCCAGCAGTCCGCTACCTTTTGTGGAACTGTTTTTT. Its protein is CASSPLPFVELFF. The chain combines TRBV12-3 or TRBV12-4 with TRBJ1-4; D call uncertain. The CDR3 is made up of 13 amino acids. V lost 5 bases and J lost 12, with 16 bases in between.

The V call is TRBV6-5, the J call TRBJ1-1; TRBD1 matches 8 bases. The germline CDR1 and CDR2 sequences are MNHEY and SVGAGI. This CDR3 region has 13 residues. V lost 10 bases to trimming and J lost 2 bases; unmatched junction nucleotides: 6. The CDR3 loop reads CAIQGAVNTEAFF. CDR3 DNA sequence: TGTGCCATCCAGGGGGCGGTAAACACTGAAGCTTTCTTT.